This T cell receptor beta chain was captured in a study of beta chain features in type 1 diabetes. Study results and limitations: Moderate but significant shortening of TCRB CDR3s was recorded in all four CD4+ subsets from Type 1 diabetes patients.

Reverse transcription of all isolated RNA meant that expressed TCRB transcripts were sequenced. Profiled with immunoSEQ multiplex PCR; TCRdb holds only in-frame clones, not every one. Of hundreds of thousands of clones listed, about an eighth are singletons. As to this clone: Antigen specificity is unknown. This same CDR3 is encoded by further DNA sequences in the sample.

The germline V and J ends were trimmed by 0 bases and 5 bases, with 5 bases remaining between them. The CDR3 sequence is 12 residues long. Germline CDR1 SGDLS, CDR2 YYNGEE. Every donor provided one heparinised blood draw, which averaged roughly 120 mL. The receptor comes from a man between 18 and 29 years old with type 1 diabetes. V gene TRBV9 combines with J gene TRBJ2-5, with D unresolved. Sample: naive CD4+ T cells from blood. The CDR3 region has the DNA TGTGCCAGCAGCGTAGCTGAGGAGACCCAGTACTTC. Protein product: CASSVAEETQYF.